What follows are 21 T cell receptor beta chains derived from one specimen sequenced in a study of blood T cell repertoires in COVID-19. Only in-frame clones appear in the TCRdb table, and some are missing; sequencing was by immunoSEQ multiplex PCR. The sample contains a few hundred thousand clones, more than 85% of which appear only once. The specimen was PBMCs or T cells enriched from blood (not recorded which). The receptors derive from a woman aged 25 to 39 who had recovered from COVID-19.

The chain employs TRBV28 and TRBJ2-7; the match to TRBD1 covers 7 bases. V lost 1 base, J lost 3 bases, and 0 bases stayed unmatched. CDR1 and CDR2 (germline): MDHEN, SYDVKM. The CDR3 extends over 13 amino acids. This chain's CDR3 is CASSLSGGYEQYF. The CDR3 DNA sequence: TGTGCCAGCAGTTTATCAGGGGGCTACGAGCAGTACTTC. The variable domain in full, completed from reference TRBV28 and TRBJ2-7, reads DVKVTQSSRYLVKRTGEKVFLECVQDMDHENMFWYRQDPGLGLRLIYFSYDVKMKEKGDIPEGYSVSREKKERFSLILESASTNQTSMYLCASSLSGGYEQYFGPGTRLTVT.

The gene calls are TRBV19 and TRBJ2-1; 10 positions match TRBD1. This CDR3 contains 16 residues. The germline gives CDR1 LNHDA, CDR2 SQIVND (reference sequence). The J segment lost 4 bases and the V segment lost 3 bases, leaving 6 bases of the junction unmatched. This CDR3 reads CASSIGTGAFYNEQFF. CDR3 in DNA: TGTGCCAGTAGTATTGGGACAGGGGCTTTTTACAATGAGCAGTTCTTC. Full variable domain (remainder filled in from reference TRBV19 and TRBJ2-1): DGGITQSPKYLFRKEGQNVTLSCEQNLNHDAMYWYRQDPGQGLRLIYYSQIVNDFQKGDIAEGYSVSREKKESFPLTVTSAQKNPTAFYLCASSIGTGAFYNEQFFGPGTRLTVL.

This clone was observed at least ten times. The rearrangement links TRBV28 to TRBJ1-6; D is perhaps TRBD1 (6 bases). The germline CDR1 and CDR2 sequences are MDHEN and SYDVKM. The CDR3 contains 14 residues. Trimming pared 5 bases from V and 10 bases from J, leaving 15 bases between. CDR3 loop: CASSPPSRGSPLHF. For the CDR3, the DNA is TGTGCCAGCAGTCCACCCTCCAGGGGATCACCCCTCCACTTT.

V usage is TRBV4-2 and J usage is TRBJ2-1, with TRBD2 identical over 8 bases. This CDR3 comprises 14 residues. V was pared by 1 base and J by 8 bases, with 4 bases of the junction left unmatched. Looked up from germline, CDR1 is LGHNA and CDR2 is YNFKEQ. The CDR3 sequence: CASSQAGGAHEQFF. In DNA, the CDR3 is TGTGCCAGCAGCCAAGCGGGGGGGGCCCATGAGCAGTTCTTC.

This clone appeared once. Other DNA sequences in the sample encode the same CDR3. CDR3 sequence (DNA): TGTGCCAGCAGCGGGACAGTTAAAAGCCATGGCTACACCTTC. Translating it yields CASSGTVKSHGYTF. This chain joins TRBV6-5 and TRBJ1-2, with 7 bases that match TRBD1. Germline assignment: CDR1 MNHEY and CDR2 SVGAGI. The CDR3 extends over 14 amino acids. Trimming at V came to 6 bases and at J to 6 bases, leaving 10 bases not matched to a gene.

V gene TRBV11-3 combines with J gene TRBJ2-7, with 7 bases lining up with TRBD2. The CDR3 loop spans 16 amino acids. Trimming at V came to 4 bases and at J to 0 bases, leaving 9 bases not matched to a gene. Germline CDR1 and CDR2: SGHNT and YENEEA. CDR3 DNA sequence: TGTGCCAGCAGCTACAGCGGGACGGCGAGCTCCTACGAGCAGTACTTC. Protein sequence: CASSYSGTASSYEQYF.

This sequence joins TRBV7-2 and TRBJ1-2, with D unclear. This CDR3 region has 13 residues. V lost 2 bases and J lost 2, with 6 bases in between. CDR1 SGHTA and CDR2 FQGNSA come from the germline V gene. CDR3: CASSLIANYGYTF. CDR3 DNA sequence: TGTGCCAGCAGCTTAATAGCGAACTATGGCTACACCTTC.

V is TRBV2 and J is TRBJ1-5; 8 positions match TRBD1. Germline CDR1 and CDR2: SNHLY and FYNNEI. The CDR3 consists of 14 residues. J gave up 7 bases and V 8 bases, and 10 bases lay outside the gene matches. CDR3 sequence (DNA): TGTGCCAGCTCGAATGGACAGGGAAAACAGCCCCAGCATTTT. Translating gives CASSNGQGKQPQHF.

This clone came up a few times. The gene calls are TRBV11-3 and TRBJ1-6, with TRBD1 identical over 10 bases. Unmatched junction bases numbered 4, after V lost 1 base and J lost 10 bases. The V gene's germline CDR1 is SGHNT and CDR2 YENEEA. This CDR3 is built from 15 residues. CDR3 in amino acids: CASSLGTGGGSPLHF. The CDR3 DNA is TGTGCCAGCAGCTTAGGGACAGGGGGAGGATCACCCCTCCACTTT. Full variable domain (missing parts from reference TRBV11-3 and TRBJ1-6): EAGVVQSPRYKIIEKKQPVAFWCNPISGHNTLYWYLQNLGQGPELLIRYENEEAVDDSQLPKDRFSAERLKGVDSTLKIQPAELGDSAVYLCASSLGTGGGSPLHFGNGTRLTVT.

The CDR3 nucleotides are TGTGCCAGCAGCTTGGGAGGTTTTAACACCGGGGAGCTGTTTTTT. Its translation: CASSLGGFNTGELFF. The chain combines TRBV5-5 with TRBJ2-2; D is ambiguous. The length of the CDR3 is 15 residues. CDR1 is SGHKS and CDR2 is YYEKEE in the germline V gene (reference sequence). Trimming removed 0 bases at V and 2 bases at J, with 8 bases between. Using reference TRBV5-5 and TRBJ2-2 for the parts outside the CDR3, the full variable domain is DAGVTQSPTHLIKTRGQQVTLRCSPISGHKSVSWYQQVLGQGPQFIFQYYEKEERGRGNFPDRFSARQFPNYSSELNVNALLLGDSALYLCASSLGGFNTGELFFGEGSRLTVL.

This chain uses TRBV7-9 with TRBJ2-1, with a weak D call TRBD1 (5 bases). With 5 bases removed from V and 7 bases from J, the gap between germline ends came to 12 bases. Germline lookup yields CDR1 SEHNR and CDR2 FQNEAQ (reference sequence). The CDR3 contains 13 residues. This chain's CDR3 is CASSGAVGNEQFF. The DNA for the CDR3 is TGTGCCAGCAGCGGGGCGGTGGGAAATGAGCAGTTCTTC.

The CDR3 DNA reads TGTGCCAGCAGTTACGACCGGCCTCTGGCGGAGCGGGGTAATGAGCAGTTCTTC. The encoded protein is CASSYDRPLAERGNEQFF. V gene TRBV6-2 or TRBV6-3 combines with J gene TRBJ2-1; 7 bases agree with TRBD2. Looked up from germline, CDR1 is MNHEY and CDR2 is SVGEGT. The V and J ends lost 2 bases and 7 bases, in that order; junction bases with no gene match: 17. The CDR3 runs 18 residues.

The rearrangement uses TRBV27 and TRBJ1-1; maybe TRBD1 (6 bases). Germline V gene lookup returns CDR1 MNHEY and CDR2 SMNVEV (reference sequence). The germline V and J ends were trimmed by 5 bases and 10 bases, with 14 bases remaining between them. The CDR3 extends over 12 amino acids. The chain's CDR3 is CASSGRAGVAFF. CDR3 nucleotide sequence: TGTGCCAGCAGTGGGAGGGCAGGGGTAGCTTTCTTT.

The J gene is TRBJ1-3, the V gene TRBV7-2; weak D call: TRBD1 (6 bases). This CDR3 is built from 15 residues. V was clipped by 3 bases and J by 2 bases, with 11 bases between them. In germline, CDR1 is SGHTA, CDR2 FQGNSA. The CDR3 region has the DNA TGTGCCAGCAGCTTGTCCGGGGGGCCTGGAAACACCATATATTTT. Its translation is CASSLSGGPGNTIYF. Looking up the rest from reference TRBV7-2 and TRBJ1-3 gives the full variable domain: GAGVSQSPSNKVTEKGKDVELRCDPISGHTALYWYRQSLGQGLEFLIYFQGNSAPDKSGLPSDRFSAERTGGSVSTLTIQRTQQEDSAVYLCASSLSGGPGNTIYFGEGSWLTVV.

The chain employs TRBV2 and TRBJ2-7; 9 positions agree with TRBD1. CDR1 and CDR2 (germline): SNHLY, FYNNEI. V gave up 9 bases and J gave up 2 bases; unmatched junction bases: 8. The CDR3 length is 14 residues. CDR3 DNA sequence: TGTGCCAGTACCCCCGACAGGGGGACCTACGAGCAGTACTTC. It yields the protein CASTPDRGTYEQYF.

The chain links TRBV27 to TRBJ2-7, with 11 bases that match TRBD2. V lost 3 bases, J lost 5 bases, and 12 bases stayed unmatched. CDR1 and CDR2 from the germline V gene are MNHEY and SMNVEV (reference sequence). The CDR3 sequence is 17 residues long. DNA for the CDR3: TGTGCCAGCAGTTTGGCTAGCGGGGGGATTTCTTTCGACGAGCAGTACTTC. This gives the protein CASSLASGGISFDEQYF.

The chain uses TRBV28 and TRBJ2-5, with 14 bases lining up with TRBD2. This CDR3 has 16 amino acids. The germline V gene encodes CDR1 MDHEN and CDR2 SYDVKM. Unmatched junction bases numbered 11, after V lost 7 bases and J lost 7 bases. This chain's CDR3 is CASIRAGLAGEMTQYF. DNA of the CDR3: TGTGCCAGCATCCGAGCGGGACTAGCGGGAGAGATGACCCAGTACTTC.

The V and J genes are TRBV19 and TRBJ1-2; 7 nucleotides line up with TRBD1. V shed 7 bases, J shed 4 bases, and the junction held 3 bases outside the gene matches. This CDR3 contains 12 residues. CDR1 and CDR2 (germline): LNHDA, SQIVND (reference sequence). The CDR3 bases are TGTGCCAGTAATGGGGACAGCTATGGCTACACCTTC. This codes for CASNGDSYGYTF.

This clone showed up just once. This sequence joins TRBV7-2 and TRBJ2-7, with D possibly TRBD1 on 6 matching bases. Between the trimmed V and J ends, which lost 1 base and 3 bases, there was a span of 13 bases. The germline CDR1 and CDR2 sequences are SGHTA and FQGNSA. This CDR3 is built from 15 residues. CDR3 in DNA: TGTGCCAGCAGCTTAGGGGGAAAGACAGGCTACGAGCAGTACTTC. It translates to CASSLGGKTGYEQYF.

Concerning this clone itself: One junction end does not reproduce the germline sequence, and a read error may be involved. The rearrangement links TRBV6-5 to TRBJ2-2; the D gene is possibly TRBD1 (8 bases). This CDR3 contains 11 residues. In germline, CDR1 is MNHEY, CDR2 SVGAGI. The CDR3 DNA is TGTGCCAGCGGATACAGGGGGGGGCTGTTTTTT. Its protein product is CASGYRGGLFF.

The chain's CDR3 is CASSFRRGLDNEQFF. In DNA, the CDR3 is TGTGCCAGCAGCTTTAGACGGGGACTCGACAATGAGCAGTTCTTC. This chain uses TRBV14 with TRBJ2-1, with TRBD2 as a possible D gene (6 bases). CDR1 SGHDN and CDR2 FVKESK come from the germline V gene. The CDR3 sequence is 15 residues long. V lost 5 bases to trimming and J lost 5 bases, with 16 bases between them.